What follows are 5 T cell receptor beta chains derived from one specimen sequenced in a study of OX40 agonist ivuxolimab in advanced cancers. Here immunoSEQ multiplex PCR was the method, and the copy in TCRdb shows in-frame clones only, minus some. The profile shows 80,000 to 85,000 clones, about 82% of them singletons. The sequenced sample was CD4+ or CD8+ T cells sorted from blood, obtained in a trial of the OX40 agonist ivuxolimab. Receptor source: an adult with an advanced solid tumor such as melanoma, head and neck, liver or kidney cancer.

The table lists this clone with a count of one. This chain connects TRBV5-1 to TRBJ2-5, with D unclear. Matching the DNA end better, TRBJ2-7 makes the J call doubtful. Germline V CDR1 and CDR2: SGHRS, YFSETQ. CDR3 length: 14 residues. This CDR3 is CASSQQPSSYEQYF. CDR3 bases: TGCGCCAGCAGCCAACAGCCATCCTCCTACGAGCAGTACTTC.

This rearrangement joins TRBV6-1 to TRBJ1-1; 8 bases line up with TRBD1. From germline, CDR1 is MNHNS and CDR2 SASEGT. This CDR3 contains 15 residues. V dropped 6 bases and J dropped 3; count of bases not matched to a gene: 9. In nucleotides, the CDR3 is TGTGCCAGCAGAACCCCCCAGGGGGCAGACACTGAAGCTTTCTTT. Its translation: CASRTPQGADTEAFF.

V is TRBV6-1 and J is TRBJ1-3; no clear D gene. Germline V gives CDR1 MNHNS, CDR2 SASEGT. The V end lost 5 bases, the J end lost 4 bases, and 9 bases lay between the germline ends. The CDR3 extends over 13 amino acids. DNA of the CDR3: TGTGCCAGCAGTCTGACCACAGGAAACACCATATATTTT. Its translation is CASSLTTGNTIYF.

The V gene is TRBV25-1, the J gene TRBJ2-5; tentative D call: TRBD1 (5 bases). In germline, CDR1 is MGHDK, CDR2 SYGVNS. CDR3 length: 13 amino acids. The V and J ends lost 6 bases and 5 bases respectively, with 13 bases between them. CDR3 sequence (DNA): TGTGCCAGCAGCCACACAGGCCGGGAGACCCAGTACTTC. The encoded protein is CASSHTGRETQYF.

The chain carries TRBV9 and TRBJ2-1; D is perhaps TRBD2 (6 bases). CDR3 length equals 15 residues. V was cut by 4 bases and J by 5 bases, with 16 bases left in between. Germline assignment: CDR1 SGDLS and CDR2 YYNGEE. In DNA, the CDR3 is TGTGCCAGCAGCTTAGAGGGGACTCGGAACAATGAGCAGTTCTTC. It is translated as CASSLEGTRNNEQFF. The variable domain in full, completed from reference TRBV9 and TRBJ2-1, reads DSGVTQTPKHLITATGQRVTLRCSPRSGDLSVYWYQQSLDQGLQFLIQYYNGEERAKGNILERFSAQQFPDLHSELNLSSLELGDSALYFCASSLEGTRNNEQFFGPGTRLTVL.